This T cell receptor beta chain was sequenced in a study of early T cells in non-severe SARS-CoV-2 infection. Whole-study context: Alpha and beta chains were unpaired, from unsorted whole-blood bulk RNA. Broader study findings: VDJdb matching favored anti-spike CD8 responses, missing private and CD4 specificities.

The CDR3 spans 22 residues. Germline CDR1 and CDR2: LGHDT and YNNKEL (reference sequence). Trimming cost V 1 base and J 7 bases; bases outside gene matches: 26. This clonotype was counted at least ten times. Its target is not known. Researchers tagged individual cDNA molecules with unique molecular identifiers. TCRdb independently ran MiXCR on the 5' RACE reads; one entry per CDR3 protein. The data contain 80,000 or so distinct CDR3 sequences, less than 15% of them seen just once; the ten biggest clones take up 3.4%. The gene calls are TRBV3-1 and TRBJ2-1; 9 nucleotides align to TRBD2. The origin of this receptor is an adult who was a healthcare worker with PCR-confirmed SARS-CoV-2 infection or an uninfected control (not recorded which). The sample consisted of whole blood. CDR3 nucleotide sequence: TGTGCCAGCAGCCAAGTCGTTACCACTCTCTCTAGGGTAGCGGGAGAAGAAAATGAGCAGTTCTTC. This codes for CASSQVVTTLSRVAGEENEQFF.